Detailed here is one TCR beta chain. Its antigen is not identified. Data came from immunoSEQ multiplex PCR; TCRdb stores just in-frame clones and leaves some out. Here the sample spans 100,000 to 150,000 clones, about four fifths being singletons. Trimming removed 3 bases from V and 6 bases from J, with 10 bases in between. Germline values: CDR1 SGHDT, CDR2 YYEEEE. There are 12 residues in the CDR3. The sample belongs to a study of radiation and T cells in renal cell carcinoma. On the study more broadly: Nephrectomy followed 15 Gy stereotactic body radiation by 4 weeks. Broader study findings: In blood, top tumor clones expanded by 2 weeks, shrinking by 4. Without pretreatment biopsies, baseline tumor clonotype presence was undetermined.

Time point noted: blood 2 weeks post-SBRT. Sample treatment: 15 Gy SBRT to primary tumor, nephrectomy 4 weeks later. The tumor was a clear cell renal cell carcinoma. The V call is TRBV5-6, the J call TRBJ2-7; TRBD1 is a possible D gene (5 bases). The starting material was blood, obtained from a patient whose treatment included radiotherapy and nephrectomy. This sequence originates from a man aged 50 to 59 with renal cell carcinoma. This CDR3 is CASSYSTAEQYF. CDR3 bases: TGTGCCAGCAGCTATTCGACAGCCGAGCAGTACTTC.